This T cell receptor beta chain comes out of a study of T cell repertoires in cytomegalovirus infection (dated by TCRdb to the late 2010s). For the study in its entirety: Peptide stimulations targeted recently identified HLA-C-restricted CMV epitopes, whose presentation resists viral immunomodulation, together with well-studied HLA-B-restricted epitopes. The HLA type of each donor mattered for the analysis, because public TCR beta signatures pointed to carriage of CMV infection along with the matching HLA type. Findings and caveats that apply to the study as a whole: In the ex vivo response, HLA-C-restricted CMV-specific TCR beta clonotypes were dominant, and in two of eight donors the single most frequent clonotype came from this HLA-C-restricted group. In both this cohort and an independent cohort of 352 donors, the cumulative frequency of public TCR beta family members distinguished carriers of CMV infection plus the relevant HLA type.

For sequencing, an Illumina HiSeq 1500 was employed. TCRdb's own reprocessing of the public reads used fastp at Q25 and MiXCR and kept productive beta chains. Rows with one shared CDR3 protein collapse into an entry with the most common genes and DNA. A total of about 770,000 distinct CDR3 sequences appear in this sample, almost 30% of them only once. The ten largest make up 13% of the sample. In light of the paper, this sample's treatment or condition label describes: in vitro stimulation with specific CMV peptide epitopes to enrich CMV-specific T cells. There are many counts of this clonotype. Its antigen remains unidentified. A junction boundary mismatches the germline segment, possibly from a read error. Reading the germline V gene gives CDR1 MGHRA and CDR2 YSYEKL. CDR3 length: 14 amino acids, cysteine to phenylalanine. The entry retains the CDR3 DNA only, 42 bases that are in frame from base 1.

The sequences come from cultured CD8+ T cells from PBMCs, collected from culture after CMV antigen stimulation. This TCR was sampled from a human donor in good health (CMV status not recorded). Some clones in this sample may be carry-over from other donors' samples. The rearrangement combines TRBV4-1 with TRBJ1-1; TRBD1 could be the D gene, as 6 bases match. In nucleotides, the sequence is TGTGCCAGCAGCCAAGACAGGAGGAACACTGAAGCTTTCTTT. This encodes CASSQDRRNTEAFF.